The 5 T cell receptor beta chains in this list originate from one sample, sequenced in a study of CD8 T cells in Susac syndrome. Random hexamers primed reverse transcription of about 0.5 to 1 ug RNA. One entry per CDR3 protein results from TCRdb running MiXCR on the immunoSEQ multiplex PCR reads. Of 70,000 to 75,000 distinct CDR3 sequences in the sample, just over 90% were seen once. Sequencing used CD4+ T cells from PBMCs. These receptors originate from a human donor with Susac syndrome.

The chain employs TRBV7-9 and TRBJ1-5, with a weak D call TRBD1 (5 bases). Germline CDR1 reads SEHNR; CDR2 reads FQNEAQ (reference sequence). The length of the CDR3 is 13 residues. V shed 2 bases and J shed 7 bases, with 9 bases lying between them. The CDR3 is CASSLQGGQPQHF. The CDR3 DNA reads as TGTGCCAGCAGCTTACAGGGCGGCCAGCCCCAGCATTTT. Supplemented by reference TRBV7-9 and TRBJ1-5, the full variable domain reads DTGVSQNPRHKITKRGQNVTFRCDPISEHNRLYWYRQTLGQGPEFLTYFQNEAQLEKSRLLSDRFSAERPKGSFSTLEIQRTEQGDSAMYLCASSLQGGQPQHFGDGTRLSIL.

This clonotype was seen a single time. The chain has TRBV4-3 and TRBJ2-1; D is perhaps TRBD1 or TRBD2 (5 bases each). This CDR3 spans 18 amino acids. V was clipped by 1 base and J by 3 bases, with 19 bases between them. Per germline, CDR1 LGHNA and CDR2 YSLEER. CDR3 residues: CASSQGSTVSGGYNEQFF. Written as DNA, the CDR3 is TGCGCCAGCAGCCAAGGGTCGACAGTGTCTGGGGGCTACAATGAGCAGTTCTTC.

The rearrangement uses TRBV20-1 and TRBJ1-2, with TRBD1 as a possible D gene (5 bases). V dropped 4 bases and J dropped 6 bases, with 18 bases sitting between them. CDR1 DFQATT and CDR2 SNEGSKA come from the germline V gene (reference sequence). There are 14 residues in the CDR3. The CDR3 spells CSAKTGLGVDGYTF. The CDR3 nucleotides are TGCAGTGCTAAAACCGGTTTGGGGGTAGATGGCTACACCTTC.

The V and J genes are TRBV9 and TRBJ1-3; D is ambiguous. From germline, CDR1 is SGDLS and CDR2 YYNGEE. V was trimmed by 1 base and J by 0 bases, leaving 8 bases between them. The CDR3 is 15 residues long. CDR3 nucleotide sequence: TGTGCCAGCAGCGTAAGTGGTAACTCTGGAAACACCATATATTTT. Protein product: CASSVSGNSGNTIYF.

The J gene is TRBJ2-5, the V gene TRBV6-5, with D unclear. Trimming shortened V by 8 bases and J by 7 bases, and 23 bases separated the two germline ends. The germline CDR1 and CDR2 sequences are MNHEY and SVGAGI. The CDR3 has 15 amino acids. The CDR3, as DNA: TGTGCCAGCTCCCGGCAGTCAAAGGTTCCAGGGACCCAGTACTTC. It encodes CASSRQSKVPGTQYF.